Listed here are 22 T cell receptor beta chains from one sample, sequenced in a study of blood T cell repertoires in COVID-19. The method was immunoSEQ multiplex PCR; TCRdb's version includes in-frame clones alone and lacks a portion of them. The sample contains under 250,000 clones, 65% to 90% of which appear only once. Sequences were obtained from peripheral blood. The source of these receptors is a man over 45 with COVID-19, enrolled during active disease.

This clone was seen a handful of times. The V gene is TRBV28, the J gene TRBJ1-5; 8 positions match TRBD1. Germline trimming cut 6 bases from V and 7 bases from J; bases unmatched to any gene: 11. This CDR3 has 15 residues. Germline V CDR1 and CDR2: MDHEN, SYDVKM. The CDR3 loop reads CASRGQDRVYQPQHF. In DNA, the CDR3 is TGTGCCAGCAGGGGGCAGGACAGGGTGTACCAGCCCCAGCATTTT. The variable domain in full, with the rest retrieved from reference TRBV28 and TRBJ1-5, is DVKVTQSSRYLVKRTGEKVFLECVQDMDHENMFWYRQDPGLGLRLIYFSYDVKMKEKGDIPEGYSVSREKKERFSLILESASTNQTSMYLCASRGQDRVYQPQHFGDGTRLSIL.

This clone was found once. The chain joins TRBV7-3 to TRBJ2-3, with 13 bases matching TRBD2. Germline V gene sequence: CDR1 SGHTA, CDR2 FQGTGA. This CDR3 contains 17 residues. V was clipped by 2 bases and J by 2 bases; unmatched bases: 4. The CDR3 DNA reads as TGTGCCAGCAGCTTACGACTAGCGGGAGGACTCACAGATACGCAGTATTTT. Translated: CASSLRLAGGLTDTQYF.

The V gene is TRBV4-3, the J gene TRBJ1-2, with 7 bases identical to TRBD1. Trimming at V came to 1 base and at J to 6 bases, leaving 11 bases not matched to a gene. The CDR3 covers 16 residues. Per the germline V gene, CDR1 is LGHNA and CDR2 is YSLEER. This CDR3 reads CASSQGDNEGADGYTF. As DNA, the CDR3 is TGCGCCAGCAGCCAAGGAGACAACGAGGGGGCCGATGGCTACACCTTC.

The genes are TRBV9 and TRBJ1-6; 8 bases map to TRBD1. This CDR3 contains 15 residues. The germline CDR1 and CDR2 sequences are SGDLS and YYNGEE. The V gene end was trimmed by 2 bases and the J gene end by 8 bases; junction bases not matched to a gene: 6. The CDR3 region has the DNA TGTGCCAGCAGCGTGGACGAACAGGGGGATTCACCCCTCCACTTT. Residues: CASSVDEQGDSPLHF.

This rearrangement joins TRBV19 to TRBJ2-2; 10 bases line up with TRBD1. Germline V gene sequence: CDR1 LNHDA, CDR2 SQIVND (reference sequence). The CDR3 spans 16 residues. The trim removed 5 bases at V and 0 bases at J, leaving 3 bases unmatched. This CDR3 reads CASSVTGGANTGELFF. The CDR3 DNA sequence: TGTGCCAGTAGTGTGACAGGGGGCGCGAACACCGGGGAGCTGTTTTTT.

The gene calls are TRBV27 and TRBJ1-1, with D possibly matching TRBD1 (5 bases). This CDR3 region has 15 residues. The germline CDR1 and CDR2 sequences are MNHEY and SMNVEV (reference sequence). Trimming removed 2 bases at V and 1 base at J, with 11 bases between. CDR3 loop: CASSLRAGPNTEAFF. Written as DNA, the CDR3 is TGTGCCAGCAGTTTAAGGGCAGGGCCGAACACTGAAGCTTTCTTT.

CDR3 nucleotides: TGTGCCAGCATTCGGAGTATGAACACTGAAGCTTTCTTT. It codes for CASIRSMNTEAFF. The chain carries TRBV2 and TRBJ1-1, with D hard to call. V lost 7 bases and J lost 0, with 9 bases in between. Germline values: CDR1 SNHLY, CDR2 FYNNEI. This CDR3 has 13 residues.

The CDR3: CASRSAGTGELFF. CDR3 in DNA: TGTGCCAGCAGATCCGCGGGAACCGGGGAGCTGTTTTTT. The rearrangement links TRBV25-1 to TRBJ2-2, with D perhaps matching TRBD2 (6 bases). Germline lookup yields CDR1 MGHDK and CDR2 SYGVNS. There are 13 residues in the CDR3. V lost 6 bases and J lost 5, with 10 bases in between.

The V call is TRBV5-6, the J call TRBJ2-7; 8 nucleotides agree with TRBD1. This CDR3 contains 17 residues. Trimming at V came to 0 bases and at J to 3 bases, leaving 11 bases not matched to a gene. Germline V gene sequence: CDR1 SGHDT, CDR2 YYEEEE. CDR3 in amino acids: CASSLGWVSGQVYEQYF. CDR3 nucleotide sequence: TGTGCCAGCAGCTTGGGCTGGGTATCGGGACAGGTCTACGAGCAGTACTTC.

This CDR3 is CASRQGRGYTF. The DNA for the CDR3 is TGTGCCAGCAGACAGGGGCGGGGCTACACCTTC. The V call is TRBV6-5, the J call TRBJ1-2; 7 bases line up with TRBD1. This CDR3 has 11 amino acids. Germline V gene sequence: CDR1 MNHEY, CDR2 SVGAGI. V lost 6 bases, J lost 8 bases, and 3 bases stayed unmatched.

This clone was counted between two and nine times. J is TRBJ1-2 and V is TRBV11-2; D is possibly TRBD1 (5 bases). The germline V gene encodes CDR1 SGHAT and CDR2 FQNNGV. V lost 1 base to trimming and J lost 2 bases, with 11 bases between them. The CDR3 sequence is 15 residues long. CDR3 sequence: CASSLVAGLNYGYTF. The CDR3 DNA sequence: TGTGCCAGCAGCTTAGTGGCAGGGCTGAACTATGGCTACACCTTC.

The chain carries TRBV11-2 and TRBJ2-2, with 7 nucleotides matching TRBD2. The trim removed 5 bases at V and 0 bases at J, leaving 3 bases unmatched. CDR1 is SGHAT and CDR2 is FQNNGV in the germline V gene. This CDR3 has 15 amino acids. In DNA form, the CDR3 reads TGTGCCAGCAGCGGGACTACCCCGAACACCGGGGAGCTGTTTTTT. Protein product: CASSGTTPNTGELFF.

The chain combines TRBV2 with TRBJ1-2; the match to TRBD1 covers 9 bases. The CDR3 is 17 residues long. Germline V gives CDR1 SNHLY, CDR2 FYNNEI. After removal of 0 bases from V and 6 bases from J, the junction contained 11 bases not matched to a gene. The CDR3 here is CASSEAGLWDRVNGYTF. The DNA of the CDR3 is TGTGCCAGCAGTGAAGCGGGGCTATGGGACAGGGTGAATGGCTACACCTTC.

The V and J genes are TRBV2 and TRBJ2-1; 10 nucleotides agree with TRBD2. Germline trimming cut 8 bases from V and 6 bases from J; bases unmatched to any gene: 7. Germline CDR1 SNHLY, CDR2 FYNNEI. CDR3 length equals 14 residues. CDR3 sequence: CASQDTSGTNEQFF. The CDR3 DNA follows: TGTGCCAGCCAGGACACTAGCGGGACCAATGAGCAGTTCTTC.

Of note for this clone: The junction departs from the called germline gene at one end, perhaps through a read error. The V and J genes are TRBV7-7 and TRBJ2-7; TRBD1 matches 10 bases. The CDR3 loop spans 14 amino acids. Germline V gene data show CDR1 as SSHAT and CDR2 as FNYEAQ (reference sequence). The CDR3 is CASSPGTGVYEQYF. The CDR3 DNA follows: TGTGCTAGCAGCCCCGGGACAGGGGTCTACGAGCAGTACTTC.

In DNA, the CDR3 is TGTGCCAGCAGCATCCGACAGGGTGCCTACGAGCAGTACTTC. It codes for CASSIRQGAYEQYF. The chain combines TRBV3-1 (or the pseudogene TRBV3-2) with TRBJ2-7, with TRBD1 matching over 7 bases. The trim removed 5 bases at V and 2 bases at J, leaving 6 bases unmatched. The CDR3 extends over 14 amino acids. The germline V gene encodes CDR1 LGHDT and CDR2 YNNKEL (reference sequence).

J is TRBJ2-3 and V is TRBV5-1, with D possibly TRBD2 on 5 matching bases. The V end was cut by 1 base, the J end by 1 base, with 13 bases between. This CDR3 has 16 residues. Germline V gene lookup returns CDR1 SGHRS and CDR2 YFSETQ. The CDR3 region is CASSLSSGPRTDTQYF. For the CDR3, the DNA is TGCGCCAGCAGCTTGTCCAGCGGACCTCGCACAGATACGCAGTATTTT.

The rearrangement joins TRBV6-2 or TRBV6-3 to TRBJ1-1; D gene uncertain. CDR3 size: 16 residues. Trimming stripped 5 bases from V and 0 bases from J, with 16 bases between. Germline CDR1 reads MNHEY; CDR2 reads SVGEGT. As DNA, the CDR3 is TGTGCCAGCAGTCTTTCAGGTTTTTGGGTGAACACTGAAGCTTTCTTT. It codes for CASSLSGFWVNTEAFF.

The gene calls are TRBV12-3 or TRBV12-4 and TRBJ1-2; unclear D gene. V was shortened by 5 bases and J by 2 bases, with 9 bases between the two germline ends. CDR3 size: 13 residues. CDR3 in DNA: TGTGCCAGCAGTCAACCGCTAAACTATGGCTACACCTTC. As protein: CASSQPLNYGYTF.

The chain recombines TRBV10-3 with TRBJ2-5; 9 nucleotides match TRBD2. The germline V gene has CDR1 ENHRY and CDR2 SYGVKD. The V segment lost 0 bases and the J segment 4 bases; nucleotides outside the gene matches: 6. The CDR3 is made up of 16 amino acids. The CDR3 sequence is CAISESGAGGRETQYF. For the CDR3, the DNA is TGTGCCATCAGTGAGTCTGGCGCGGGGGGGCGAGAGACCCAGTACTTC.

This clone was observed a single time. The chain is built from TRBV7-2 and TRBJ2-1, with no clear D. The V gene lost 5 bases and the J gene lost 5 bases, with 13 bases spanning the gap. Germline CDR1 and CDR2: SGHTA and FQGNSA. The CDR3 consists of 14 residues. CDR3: CASSPRPADNEQFF. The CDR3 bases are TGTGCCAGCAGCCCCCGCCCGGCGGACAATGAGCAGTTCTTC.

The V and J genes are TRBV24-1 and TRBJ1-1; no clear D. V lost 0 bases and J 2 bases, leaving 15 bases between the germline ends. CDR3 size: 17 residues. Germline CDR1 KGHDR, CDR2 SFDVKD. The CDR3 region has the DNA TGTGCCACCAGTGATTTGCTTTGTAGAGGGATCAACACTGAAGCTTTCTTT. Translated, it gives CATSDLLCRGINTEAFF.